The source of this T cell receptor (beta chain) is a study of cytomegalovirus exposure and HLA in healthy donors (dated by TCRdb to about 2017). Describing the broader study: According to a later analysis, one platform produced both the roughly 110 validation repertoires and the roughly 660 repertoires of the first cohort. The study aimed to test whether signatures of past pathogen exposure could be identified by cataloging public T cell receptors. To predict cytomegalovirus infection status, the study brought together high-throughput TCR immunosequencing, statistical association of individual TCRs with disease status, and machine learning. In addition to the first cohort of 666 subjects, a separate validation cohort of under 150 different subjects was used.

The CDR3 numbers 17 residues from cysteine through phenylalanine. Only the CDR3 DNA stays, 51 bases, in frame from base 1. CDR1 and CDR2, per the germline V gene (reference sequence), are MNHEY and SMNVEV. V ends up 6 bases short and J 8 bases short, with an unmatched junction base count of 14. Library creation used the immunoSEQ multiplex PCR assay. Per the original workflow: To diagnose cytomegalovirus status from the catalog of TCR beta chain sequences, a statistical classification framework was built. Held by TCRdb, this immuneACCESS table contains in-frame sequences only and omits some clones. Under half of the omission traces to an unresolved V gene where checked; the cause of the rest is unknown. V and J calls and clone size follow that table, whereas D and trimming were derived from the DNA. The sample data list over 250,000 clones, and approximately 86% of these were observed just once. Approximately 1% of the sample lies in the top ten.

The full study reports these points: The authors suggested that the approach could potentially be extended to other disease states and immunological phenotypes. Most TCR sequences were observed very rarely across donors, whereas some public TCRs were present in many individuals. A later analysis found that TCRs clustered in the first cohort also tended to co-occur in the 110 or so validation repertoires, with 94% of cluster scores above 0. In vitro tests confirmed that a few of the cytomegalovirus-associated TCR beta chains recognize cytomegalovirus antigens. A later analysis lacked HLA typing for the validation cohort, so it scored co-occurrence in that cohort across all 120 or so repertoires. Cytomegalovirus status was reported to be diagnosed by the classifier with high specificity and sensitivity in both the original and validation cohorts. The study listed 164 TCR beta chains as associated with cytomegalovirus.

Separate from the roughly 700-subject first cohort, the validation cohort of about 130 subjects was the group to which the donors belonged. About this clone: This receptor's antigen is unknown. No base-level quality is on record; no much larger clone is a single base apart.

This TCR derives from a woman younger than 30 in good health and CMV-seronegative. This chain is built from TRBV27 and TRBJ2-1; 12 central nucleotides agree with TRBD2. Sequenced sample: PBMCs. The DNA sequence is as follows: TGTGCCAGCAGCCCTGATACCGGGACTAGCGGGTTGGATGAGCAGTTCTTC. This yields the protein CASSPDTGTSGLDEQFF.